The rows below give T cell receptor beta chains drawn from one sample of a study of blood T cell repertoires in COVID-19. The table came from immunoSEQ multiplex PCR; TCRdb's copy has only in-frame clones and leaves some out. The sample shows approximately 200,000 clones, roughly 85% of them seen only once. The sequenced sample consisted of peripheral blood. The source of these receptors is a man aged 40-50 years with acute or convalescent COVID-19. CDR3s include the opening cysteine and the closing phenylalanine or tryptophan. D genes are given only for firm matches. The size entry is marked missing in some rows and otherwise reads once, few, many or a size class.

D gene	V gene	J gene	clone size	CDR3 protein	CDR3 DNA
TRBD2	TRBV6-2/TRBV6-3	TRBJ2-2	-	CASSYPRTSGGANTGELFF	TGTGCCAGCAGTTACCCCCGGACTAGCGGGGGGGCTAACACCGGGGAGCTGTTTTTT
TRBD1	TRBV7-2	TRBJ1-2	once	CASSFPLGGTVEYTF	TGTGCCAGCAGCTTCCCGCTAGGGGGGACAGTGGAGTACACCTTC
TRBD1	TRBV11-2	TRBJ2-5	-	CASSSGTGGETQYF	TGTGCCAGCAGCTCCGGGACAGGGGGAGAGACCCAGTACTTC
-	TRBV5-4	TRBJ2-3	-	CASSSFPRDTYTDTQYF	TGTGCCAGCAGCTCATTTCCCCGGGACACATACACAGATACGCAGTATTTT
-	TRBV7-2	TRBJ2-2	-	CASSLVVGVTGELFF	TGTGCCAGCAGCTTAGTTGTAGGGGTGACCGGGGAGCTGTTTTTT
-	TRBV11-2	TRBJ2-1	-	CASSRELTGGVISYNEQFF	TGTGCCAGCAGCCGAGAACTGACGGGGGGCGTAATCTCCTACAATGAGCAGTTCTTC
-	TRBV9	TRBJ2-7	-	CASSPSDSRGHEQYF	TGTGCCAGCAGCCCATCTGACAGCAGGGGCCACGAGCAGTACTTC
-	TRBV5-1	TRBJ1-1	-	CASSPGGLGTEAFF	TGCGCCAGCAGCCCGGGAGGGCTGGGCACTGAAGCTTTCTTT
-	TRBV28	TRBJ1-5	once	CASSPKQGGRDQPQHF	TGTGCCAGCAGTCCAAAACAGGGAGGGAGAGATCAGCCCCAGCATTTT
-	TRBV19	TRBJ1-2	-	CASSIDSDSLYTF	TGTGCCAGTAGTATAGATTCGGACAGCCTCTACACCTTC
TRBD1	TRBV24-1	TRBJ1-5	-	CATSDAGQGRQPQHF	TGTGCCACCAGTGATGCCGGACAGGGGCGGCAGCCCCAGCATTTT
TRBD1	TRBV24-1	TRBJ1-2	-	CATSDPRTGEGGYTF	TGTGCCACCAGTGATCCCCGGACAGGGGAGGGAGGCTACACCTTC